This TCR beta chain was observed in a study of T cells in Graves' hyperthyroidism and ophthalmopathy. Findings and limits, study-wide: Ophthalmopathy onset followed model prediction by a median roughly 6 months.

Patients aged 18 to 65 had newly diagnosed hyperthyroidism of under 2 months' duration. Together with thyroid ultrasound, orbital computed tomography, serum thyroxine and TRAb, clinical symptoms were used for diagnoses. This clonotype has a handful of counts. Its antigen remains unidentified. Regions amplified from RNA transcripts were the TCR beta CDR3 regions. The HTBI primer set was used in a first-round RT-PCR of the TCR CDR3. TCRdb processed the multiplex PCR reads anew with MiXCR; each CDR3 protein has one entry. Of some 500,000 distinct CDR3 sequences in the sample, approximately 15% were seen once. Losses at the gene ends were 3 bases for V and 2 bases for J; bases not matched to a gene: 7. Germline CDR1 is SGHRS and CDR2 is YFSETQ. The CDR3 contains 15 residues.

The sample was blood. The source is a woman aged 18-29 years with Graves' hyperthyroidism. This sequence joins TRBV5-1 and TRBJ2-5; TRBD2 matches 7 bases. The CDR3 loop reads CASSSQAGGQETQYF. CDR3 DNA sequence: TGCGCCAGCAGCTCCCAAGCCGGGGGGCAAGAGACCCAGTACTTC.